The rows below give T cell receptor beta chains drawn from one sample of a study of shared clonotypes between healthy human individuals. Clones were sequenced by immunoSEQ multiplex PCR, and TCRdb holds only the in-frame ones, with some missing. The sample shows 1,400,000 or so clones, approximately 98.5% of them seen only once. Sequencing was done on a sample of naive CD4+ T cells sorted from blood. The receptors shown here come from a man aged 25-45 years in good health. Each CDR3 is given with its conserved first and last residue. The order of the fields is clone size, V gene, J gene, D gene, CDR3 DNA, CDR3 protein. A D gene is named only where the DNA matches it firmly. The size entry is marked missing in some rows and otherwise reads once, few, many or a size class.

.,TRBV18,TRBJ1-5,TRBD1,TGTGCCAGCTCACCAGGGACAGGGGATTATAGCAATCAGCCCCAGCATTTT,CASSPGTGDYSNQPQHF
.,TRBV30,TRBJ2-2,.,TGTGCCTGGAGTAGGGCCCAAAGGAACACCGGGGAGCTGTTTTTT,CAWSRAQRNTGELFF
.,TRBV11-2,TRBJ2-1,TRBD2,TGTGCCAGCAGCATCAGCGGGAGGGGGTACAATGAGCAGTTCTTC,CASSISGRGYNEQFF
.,TRBV19,TRBJ2-1,TRBD2,TGTGCCAGTAGTCGGAACGGGAGGGCCTACAATGAGCAGTTCTTC,CASSRNGRAYNEQFF
.,TRBV27,TRBJ2-7,TRBD2,TGTGCCAGCAGTTTGGGACTAACTACCTACGAGCAGTACTTC,CASSLGLTTYEQYF
.,TRBV13,TRBJ1-3,.,TGTGCCAGCAGCTCGCCCAGTAACGGTGGTAGGAACACCATATATTTT,CASSSPSNGGRNTIYF
.,TRBV28,TRBJ2-2,.,TGTGCCAGCAGTTTTACCAGGGGACGCACCGGGGAGCTGTTTTTT,CASSFTRGRTGELFF
once,TRBV6-6,TRBJ1-5,.,TGTGCCAGCAGTGGGGGCCTAGCGGGCAATCAGCCCCAGCATTTT,CASSGGLAGNQPQHF
once,TRBV5-4,TRBJ2-1,.,TGTGCCAGCAGCCGAGGGTTGGGACTTCCCCGCAATGAGCAGTTCTTC,CASSRGLGLPRNEQFF
.,TRBV19,TRBJ2-7,.,TGTGCCAGTAGCCAGACAGGACTCTACGAGCAGTACTTC,CASSQTGLYEQYF
.,TRBV9,TRBJ2-3,.,TGTGCCAGCAGCGCCCACTTAACTAGCCGTGCAGCAGATACGCAGTATTTT,CASSAHLTSRAADTQYF
.,TRBV6-5,TRBJ2-3,TRBD2,TGTGCCAGCAGGCTAGCGGGAGTGGCAGATACGCAGTATTTT,CASRLAGVADTQYF
.,TRBV7-6,TRBJ2-1,TRBD2,TGTGCCAGCAGCTTAGTCTTACCTCTAGCGGGAAATAGGAATGAGCAGTTCTTC,CASSLVLPLAGNRNEQFF
.,TRBV18,TRBJ1-1,.,TGTGCCAGCTCACCAACGACAGCGAACACTGAAGCTTTCTTT,CASSPTTANTEAFF
.,TRBV10-3,TRBJ2-7,TRBD2,TGTGCCATCAGTGGCAAAAGGACAGGGGGACTAGCGGGAGGCTCCGAGCAGTACTTC,CAISGKRTGGLAGGSEQYF
.,TRBV5-1,TRBJ2-7,.,TGCGCCAGCAGCTTGGAATCCTGGGGCGAGCAGTACTTC,CASSLESWGEQYF
.,TRBV2,TRBJ2-7,.,TGTGCCAGCAGAGACCGGACTTCTTCCTACGAGCAGTACTTC,CASRDRTSSYEQYF
.,TRBV5-1,TRBJ2-7,TRBD2,TGCGCCAGCAGCTACAGCCCAACTAGCGGGGACCCCTTGGGGCAGTACTTC,CASSYSPTSGDPLGQYF
.,TRBV7-8,TRBJ2-7,.,TGTGCCAGCAGCTTAGCCCAGTCAACCGGCGAGCAGTACTTC,CASSLAQSTGEQYF
.,TRBV9,TRBJ2-7,TRBD2,TGTGCCAGCAGCACCGGGACTAGGGGTGGCGAGCAGTACTTC,CASSTGTRGGEQYF
.,TRBV7-6,TRBJ2-7,.,TGTGCCAGCAGCTTATACCTCGGCGGCTACGAGCAGTACTTC,CASSLYLGGYEQYF
.,TRBV5-1,TRBJ2-2,.,TGCGCCAGCAGCTTTCCTGACGGAGTCACCGGGGAGCTGTTTTTT,CASSFPDGVTGELFF
.,TRBV18,TRBJ2-1,.,TGTGCCAGCTCCCAAAGTACGTCTTACAATGAGCAGTTCTTC,CASSQSTSYNEQFF
.,TRBV28,TRBJ1-1,TRBD1,TGTGCCAGCAGTTTACAGGACAGGGCCTTTTTGTACATGAACACTGAAGCTTTCTTT,CASSLQDRAFLYMNTEAFF
.,TRBV6-6,TRBJ2-7,.,TGTGCCAGCAATCGACAGAGTTACTACGAGCAGTACTTC,CASNRQSYYEQYF
.,TRBV5-5,TRBJ1-2,TRBD1,TGTGCCAGCAGCTTGACGCCGGGACAGTTCTATGGCTACACCTTC,CASSLTPGQFYGYTF
.,TRBV19,TRBJ2-1,TRBD1,TGTGCCAGTAGTATCCAGGGGGCGGGATACAATGAGCAGTTCTTC,CASSIQGAGYNEQFF
.,TRBV2,TRBJ1-5,.,TGTGCCAGCAGTGAAGGGGGCAGACGTAGCAATCAGCCCCAGCATTTT,CASSEGGRRSNQPQHF
.,TRBV5-1,TRBJ1-3,.,TGCGCCAGCAGCTCACTAGGGGACTCTGGAAACACCATATATTTT,CASSSLGDSGNTIYF
.,TRBV6-1,TRBJ2-7,.,TGTGCCAGCAGTAAGGCGACAGGTAGTCTTTACGAGCAGTACTTC,CASSKATGSLYEQYF
.,TRBV29-1,TRBJ2-7,TRBD2,TGCAGCGTTTTACTAGCGGGAGACTACGAGCAGTACTTC,CSVLLAGDYEQYF
.,TRBV19,TRBJ1-4,.,TGTGCCAGTAGCAGGCTCGGGGGGCTTACAACTAATGAAAAACTGTTTTTT,CASSRLGGLTTNEKLFF
.,TRBV5-4,TRBJ1-3,TRBD1,TGTGCCAGCAGCTTAGGGGGACAGGGATTAAAGTCTGGAAACACCATATATTTT,CASSLGGQGLKSGNTIYF
.,TRBV7-9,TRBJ2-7,TRBD1,TGTGCCAGCAGCCGAGACCCAGCCGGGACAGGGAAATACGAGCAGTACTTC,CASSRDPAGTGKYEQYF
once,TRBV12-5,TRBJ2-1,TRBD2,TGTGCTAGTGGTTCGGGACTAGCGGGTGCCAATGAGCAGTTCTTC,CASGSGLAGANEQFF
.,TRBV28,TRBJ2-1,TRBD2,TGTGCCAGCAGCGGGGTGCCCAGGGAGGGTGAGCAGTTCTTC,CASSGVPREGEQFF
.,TRBV9,TRBJ2-1,.,TGTGCCAGCAGCGTGGACTTGAGCTCCTACAATGAGCAGTTCTTC,CASSVDLSSYNEQFF
.,TRBV5-4,TRBJ2-1,.,TGTGCCAGCAGCTTCCAACGGGAGCCATACAATGAGCAGTTCTTC,CASSFQREPYNEQFF
.,TRBV6-6,TRBJ2-3,.,TGTGCCAGCAGTTACAGCCACTTGGGGACAGATACGCAGTATTTT,CASSYSHLGTDTQYF
.,TRBV10-1,TRBJ2-1,.,TGCGCCAGCAGTGAGTCGACAGTCCGGGGGATTGAGCAGTTCTTC,CASSESTVRGIEQFF
.,TRBV15,TRBJ1-5,.,TGTGCCACCAGCAGAGATCCAAGGGGGGCCAATCAGCCCCAGCATTTT,CATSRDPRGANQPQHF
.,TRBV9,TRBJ2-7,TRBD2,TGTGCCAGCAGCGCGACTAGCGGAATAACGTACGAGCAGTACTTC,CASSATSGITYEQYF
.,TRBV4-3,TRBJ1-5,.,TGCGCCAGCAGCCAAGGAGGGGGACAGCCCCAGCATTTT,CASSQGGGQPQHF
once,TRBV5-1,TRBJ2-7,.,TGCGCCAGCAGCTTGTCCGGGGGCTCCTACGAGCAGTACTTC,CASSLSGGSYEQYF
.,TRBV28,TRBJ2-1,.,TGTGCCAGCAGTAAACCGGGACTTATGGACTACAATGAGCAGTTCTTC,CASSKPGLMDYNEQFF
.,TRBV2,TRBJ1-5,.,TGTGCCAGCAGTGAAACATCCCCGGATCAGCCCCAGCATTTT,CASSETSPDQPQHF
.,TRBV28,TRBJ1-1,.,TGTGCCAGCAGAGATAGGGACTTTGCCAGGACTGAAGCTTTCTTT,CASRDRDFARTEAFF
once,TRBV6-6,TRBJ2-5,TRBD2,TGTGCCAGCAGTCCCCTTCCGGGGGGGGAAGAGACCCAGTACTTC,CASSPLPGGEETQYF
once,TRBV5-1,TRBJ2-1,TRBD2,TGCGCCAGCAGCTTGGCACTAGCGGGAGTGAATGAGCAGTTCTTC,CASSLALAGVNEQFF
.,TRBV10-1,TRBJ2-5,TRBD2,TGCGCCAGTTCACGGGGGGTCGGAGAGACCCAGTACTTC,CASSRGVGETQYF
.,TRBV7-9,TRBJ2-7,.,TGTGCCAGCAGCAGGGAATCTCCGTACGAGCAGTACTTC,CASSRESPYEQYF
.,TRBV27,TRBJ2-1,.,TGTGCCAGCAGTTTGAGGCCCCTCCCGTACAATGAGCAGTTCTTC,CASSLRPLPYNEQFF